This TCR beta chain was captured in a study of vaccination and CD4 T cells after COVID-19. In its sample, this clonotype was seen a few times. Its antigen is currently unknown. Treatment denoted: approximately nine-day PBMC culture with coronavirus spike peptide pools or control peptides (ViraFEST assay). Cultured CD4+ T-cell DNA underwent Oncomine TCR Beta short-read sequencing. Using its own MiXCR run on the PCR reads, TCRdb lists one record per CDR3 protein. The sample yields thousands of distinct CDR3 sequences, approximately 38% seen once. The CDR3 sequence is 14 residues long. The V gene lost 5 bases and the J gene lost 4 bases, with 14 bases spanning the gap. Germline V gives CDR1 SGHNT, CDR2 YENEEA.

The chain recombines TRBV11-3 with TRBJ1-1, with D possibly being TRBD1 (6 bases). The clonotype was recovered from a human donor who had recovered from COVID-19. The specimen was CD4+ T cells from blood, cultured in vitro. This CDR3 reads CASSIGGLGTEAFF. The CDR3 nucleotides are TGTGCCAGCAGCATAGGGGGTTTAGGCACTGAAGCTTTCTTT.